These 12 T cell receptor beta chains originate from one sample sequenced in a study of blood T cells in healthy people across ages. Sample-barcoded 5' priming and a J-beta primer mix drove a second PCR of 7 to 11 cycles. TCRdb reprocessed the 5' RACE reads with MiXCR, giving one entry per CDR3 protein. The sample includes approximately 1.5 million distinct CDR3 sequences, approximately 42% of them seen just once. Sequencing was performed on blood. The receptors here all came from a woman between 18 and 29 years old in good health.

This clonotype has more than one count but fewer than ten. CDR3 loop: CASSQERVQETQYF. CDR3 nucleotide sequence: TGCGCCAGCAGCCAAGAACGGGTTCAAGAGACCCAGTACTTC. The chain couples TRBV4-3 to TRBJ2-5; D unclear. The germline V gene has CDR1 LGHNA and CDR2 YSLEER. V lost 0 bases and J 2 bases, leaving 7 bases between the germline ends. This CDR3 spans 14 amino acids.

V usage is TRBV13 and J usage is TRBJ1-2; TRBD1 might be the D (5 bases). V gave up 2 bases and J gave up 6 bases, with 16 bases separating them. The CDR3 totals 15 residues. Germline V gene sequence: CDR1 PRHDT, CDR2 FYEKMQ (reference sequence). The CDR3 DNA reads TGTGCCAGCAGCTTATTAAGTTCACAGGAAAATGGCTACACCTTC. Protein sequence: CASSLLSSQENGYTF.

V gene TRBV7-8 combines with J gene TRBJ2-3, with D possibly being TRBD1 (6 bases). The V end was cut by 1 base, the J end by 4 bases, with 12 bases between. CDR1 and CDR2 from the germline V gene are SGHVS and FQNEAQ. The CDR3 is 15 amino acids. The CDR3 sequence is CASSLVTGIADTQYF. The CDR3 DNA follows: TGTGCCAGCAGCTTAGTAACAGGGATCGCAGATACGCAGTATTTT.

The chain is built from TRBV9 and TRBJ2-3; maybe TRBD2 (6 bases). The CDR3 has 17 residues. V dropped 4 bases and J dropped 5 bases, with 23 bases sitting between them. CDR1 and CDR2 (germline): SGDLS, YYNGEE. CDR3 sequence: CASSPNPGVTFVDTQYF. The DNA for the CDR3 is TGTGCCAGCAGCCCGAACCCGGGAGTTACGTTTGTAGATACGCAGTATTTT.

The chain is built from TRBV12-3 or TRBV12-4 and TRBJ1-4, with a weak D call TRBD1 (6 bases). This CDR3 region has 17 residues. The V gene lost 3 bases and the J gene lost 5 bases, with 19 bases spanning the gap. The CDR3 coding sequence is TGTGCCAGCAGTTTCGGGAACGTTGGGGGCACCAATGAAAAACTGTTTTTT. It translates to CASSFGNVGGTNEKLFF.

This clonotype came up a few times. The chain links TRBV18 to TRBJ1-2; the D gene is possibly TRBD1 (6 bases). There are 15 residues in the CDR3. Germline V gene data show CDR1 as KGHSH and CDR2 as LQKENI. Trimming took off 2 bases at V and 4 bases at J, with 14 bases between the two ends. CDR3 residues: CASSPGGHYLYGYTF. The CDR3 nucleotides are TGTGCCAGCTCACCAGGGGGACACTACCTCTATGGCTACACCTTC. Complete variable domain (other parts from reference TRBV18 and TRBJ1-2): NAGVMQNPRHLVRRRGQEARLRCSPMKGHSHVYWYRQLPEEGLKFMVYLQKENIIDESGMPKERFSAEFPKEGPSILRIQQVVRGDSAAYFCASSPGGHYLYGYTFGSGTRLTVV.

J is TRBJ1-1 and V is TRBV6-2 or TRBV6-3; D ambiguous. Germline V gene lookup returns CDR1 MNHEY and CDR2 SVGEGT. Trimming left V 7 bases short and J 5 bases short, with 14 bases between. The CDR3 runs 13 residues. CDR3 region: CASTYRGWTEAFF. The CDR3 DNA follows: TGTGCCAGCACCTATAGAGGGTGGACTGAAGCTTTCTTT.

J is TRBJ2-5 and V is TRBV9; TRBD1 matches at 8 bases. Germline-derived CDR1 and CDR2 are SGDLS and YYNGEE. The CDR3 extends over 14 amino acids. J was trimmed by 11 bases and V by 0 bases; bases with no gene match: 9. CDR3 protein: CASSVGTGNGEQYF. DNA for the CDR3: TGTGCCAGCAGCGTAGGGACAGGGAACGGGGAGCAGTACTTC.

The rearrangement uses TRBV15 and TRBJ2-5; unclear D gene. Trimming removed 1 base at V and 3 bases at J, with 12 bases between. The CDR3 is 15 residues long. In germline, CDR1 is LNHNV, CDR2 YYDKDF (reference sequence). This CDR3 is CATSRVPDREETQYF. In nucleotides, the CDR3 is TGTGCCACCAGCAGAGTCCCAGATCGGGAAGAGACCCAGTACTTC.

V is TRBV4-3 and J is TRBJ2-2, with a weak D call TRBD2 (6 bases). Germline CDR1 and CDR2: LGHNA and YSLEER. The CDR3 extends over 15 amino acids. Trimming cost V 1 base and J 2 bases, with 8 bases left between them. CDR3 sequence (DNA): TGCGCCAGCAGCCAAGTTAGCGGAAACACCGGGGAGCTGTTTTTT. Translation gives CASSQVSGNTGELFF.

The chain joins TRBV14 to TRBJ1-2, with D tentatively TRBD1 (6 bases). This CDR3 is built from 14 residues. The germline V gene has CDR1 SGHDN and CDR2 FVKESK. V lost 0 bases and J lost 3, with 8 bases in between. The chain's CDR3 is CASSQDRTDYGYTF. In nucleotides, the CDR3 is TGTGCCAGCAGCCAAGATCGGACAGACTATGGCTACACCTTC.

This clonotype was picked up a small number of times. J is TRBJ1-2 and V is TRBV2; 8 nucleotides line up with TRBD1. The germline V gene encodes CDR1 SNHLY and CDR2 FYNNEI. The CDR3 contains 15 residues. The V and J ends lost 4 bases and 4 bases, in that order; junction bases with no gene match: 8. This CDR3 is CASSASGTGSYGYTF. The DNA for the CDR3 is TGTGCCAGCAGTGCCTCCGGGACAGGTTCCTATGGCTACACCTTC.